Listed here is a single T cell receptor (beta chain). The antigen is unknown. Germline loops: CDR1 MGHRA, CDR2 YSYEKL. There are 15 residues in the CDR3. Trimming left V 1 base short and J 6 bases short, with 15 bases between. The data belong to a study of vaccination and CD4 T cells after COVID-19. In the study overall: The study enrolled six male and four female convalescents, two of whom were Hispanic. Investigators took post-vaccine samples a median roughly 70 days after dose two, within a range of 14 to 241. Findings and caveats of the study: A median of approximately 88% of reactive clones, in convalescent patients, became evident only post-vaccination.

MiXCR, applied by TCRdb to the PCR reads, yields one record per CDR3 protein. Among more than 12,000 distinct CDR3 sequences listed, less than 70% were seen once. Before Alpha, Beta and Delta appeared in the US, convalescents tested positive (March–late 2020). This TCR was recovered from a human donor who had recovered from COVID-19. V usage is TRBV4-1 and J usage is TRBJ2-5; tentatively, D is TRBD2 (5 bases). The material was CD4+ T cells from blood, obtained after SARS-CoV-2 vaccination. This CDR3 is CASSQAFGLRKTQYF. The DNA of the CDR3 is TGCGCCAGCAGCCAAGCCTTTGGACTTCGGAAGACCCAGTACTTC.